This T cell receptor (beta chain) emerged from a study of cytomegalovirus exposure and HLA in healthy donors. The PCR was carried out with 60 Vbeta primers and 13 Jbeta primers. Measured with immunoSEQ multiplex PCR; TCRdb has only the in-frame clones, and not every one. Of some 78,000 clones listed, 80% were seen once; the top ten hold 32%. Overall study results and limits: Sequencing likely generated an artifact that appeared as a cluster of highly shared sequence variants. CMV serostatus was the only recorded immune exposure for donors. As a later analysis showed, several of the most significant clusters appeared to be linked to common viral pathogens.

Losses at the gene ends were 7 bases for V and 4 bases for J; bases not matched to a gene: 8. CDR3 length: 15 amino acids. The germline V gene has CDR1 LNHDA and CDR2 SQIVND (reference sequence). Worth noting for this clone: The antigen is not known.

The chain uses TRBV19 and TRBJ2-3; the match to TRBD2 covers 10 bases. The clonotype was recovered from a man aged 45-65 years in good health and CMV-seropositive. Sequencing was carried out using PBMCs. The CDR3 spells CASTFGLAGADTQYF. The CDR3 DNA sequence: TGTGCCAGTACCTTTGGGCTAGCGGGAGCAGATACGCAGTATTTT.